This T cell receptor (beta chain) was captured by sequencing in a study of response to subunit inactivated influenza vaccine. A word on this clonotype: The antigen remains unidentified.

TCRdb fed the RT-PCR reads into MiXCR, producing one record per CDR3 protein. The table lists roughly 650,000 distinct CDR3 sequences, 15% to 19% of them singletons. Findings and limits, study-wide: Researchers suggested that each seasonal influenza vaccination recruits few new T cells.

The TCR originated in a man aged 50 to 59 who received an inactivated influenza vaccine. The source was PBMCs from blood, collected 11 to 12 days after vaccination.

CDR3 sequence (DNA): TGTGCCAGTATCCCAAGCGGGAGGGGCTACAATGAGCAGTTCTTC. Residues: CASIPSGRGYNEQFF. The chain links TRBV19 to TRBJ2-1; the match to TRBD2 covers 10 bases. In germline, CDR1 is LNHDA, CDR2 SQIVND (reference sequence). The CDR3 sequence is 15 residues long. J lost 3 bases, V lost 7 bases, and 6 bases had no gene match.